Each of the 4 T cell receptor beta chains below was sequenced from the same sample in a study of response to subunit inactivated influenza vaccine. Via MiXCR, TCRdb re-called the RT-PCR reads, giving one row per CDR3 protein. This repertoire shows fewer than 550,000 distinct CDR3 sequences, approximately 24% found once; its top ten account for around 2%. This sample comprised CD4+ T cells sorted from PBMCs, obtained roughly 5 days after vaccination. The receptors come from a man aged 45-65 years who received an inactivated influenza vaccine.

This chain connects TRBV24-1 to TRBJ2-7; TRBD1 aligns across 10 bases. V was clipped by 1 base and J by 3 bases; unmatched bases: 5. In germline, CDR1 is KGHDR, CDR2 SFDVKD. The CDR3 contains 16 residues. In DNA, the CDR3 is TGTGCCACCAGTGATTTTACGGGACAGGGGCACTACGAGCAGTACTTC. This sequence encodes CATSDFTGQGHYEQYF.

The table lists this clonotype with many counts. The chain carries TRBV7-2 and TRBJ1-6; TRBD1 is a possible D gene (5 bases). Germline V gene sequence: CDR1 SGHTA, CDR2 FQGNSA. The CDR3 spans 17 residues. V lost 5 bases and J lost 1, with 15 bases in between. The CDR3 coding sequence is TGTGCCAGCAGCGTGACCTCGGGGGGATCCTATAATTCACCCCTCCACTTT. Protein sequence: CASSVTSGGSYNSPLHF.

This chain joins TRBV28 and TRBJ2-1; TRBD2 aligns across 8 bases. The CDR3 has 15 residues. Trimming cost V 10 bases and J 10 bases; bases outside gene matches: 18. In germline, CDR1 is MDHEN, CDR2 SYDVKM. The CDR3 coding sequence is TGTGCCACCCTTGTAGGGAGGGCCGGCGGGAGGGAGCAGTTCTTC. Its translation: CATLVGRAGGREQFF.

This rearrangement joins TRBV6-2 or TRBV6-3 to TRBJ2-7; D is undetermined. This CDR3 contains 13 residues. Per germline, CDR1 MNHEY and CDR2 SVGEGT. Trimming took 8 bases from V and 0 from J, leaving 11 bases between them. CDR3 nucleotide sequence: TGTGCCAGCGGATTGACAAACTCCTACGAGCAGTACTTC. It specifies CASGLTNSYEQYF.